Sequencing of this TCR beta chain was carried out in a study of blood T cell repertoires in COVID-19. Study-wide background: Acute and convalescent COVID-19 specimens originated in the United States, Italy and Spain. From T cells, B-cell-depleted T cells, or PBMCs came the material, which was cDNA or gDNA.

The assay was immunoSEQ multiplex PCR, and TCRdb's table has in-frame clones only and misses some. The sample records about 210,000 clones, around 84% being singletons. This clone was detected once. There are 19 residues in the CDR3. V was pared by 8 bases and J by 0 bases, with 18 bases of the junction left unmatched. From germline, CDR1 is MDHEN and CDR2 SYDVKM. The sequencing input was peripheral blood. The chain carries TRBV28 and TRBJ1-3; 8 nucleotides align to TRBD1. This clonotype originated in a human donor in a cohort sampled during active COVID-19. Here the CDR3 DNA reads TGTGCCAGCGGTCCCTTGGGCAGGGGGCTCTTGAGCTCTGGAAACACCATATATTTT. It translates to CASGPLGRGLLSSGNTIYF.